This T cell receptor (beta chain) is from a study of cytotoxic CD8 clonotypes in ibrutinib-treated CLL. On this clone itself: The antigen is not known.

The CDR3 is 14 amino acids. V gave up 5 bases and J gave up 0 bases, with 10 bases separating them. The germline V gene has CDR1 MNHNS and CDR2 SASEGT. Overall study results and limits: Sustained-remission and progressing patients' sampling times differed.

Measured with immunoSEQ multiplex PCR; TCRdb has only the in-frame clones, and not every one. In the table there are around 20,000 clones, around 79% of which are singletons. The V and J genes are TRBV6-1 and TRBJ1-1; weak D call: TRBD1 (6 bases). Material: PBMCs, obtained before ibrutinib treatment. This receptor was identified in a human donor with chronic lymphocytic leukemia. In DNA form, the CDR3 reads TGTGCCAGCAGTCTTGGGGGCTTGAACACTGAAGCTTTCTTT. This codes for CASSLGGLNTEAFF.